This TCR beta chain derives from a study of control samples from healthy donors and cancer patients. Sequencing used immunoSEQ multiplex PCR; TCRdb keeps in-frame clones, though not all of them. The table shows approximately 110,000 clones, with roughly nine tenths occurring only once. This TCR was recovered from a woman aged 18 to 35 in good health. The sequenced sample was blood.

The DNA for the CDR3 is TGTGCCAGCAGCTTAGGGACAGGGAGGGCCTACGAGCAGTACTTC. It yields the protein CASSLGTGRAYEQYF. The chain employs TRBV7-9 and TRBJ2-7; TRBD1 might be the D (8 bases). The CDR3 covers 15 residues. Trimming cost V 1 base and J 2 bases, with 12 bases left between them. Germline V CDR1 and CDR2: SEHNR, FQNEAQ (reference sequence).